Listed below are T cell receptor beta chains from one sample, sequenced in a study of cytotoxic CD8 clonotypes in ibrutinib-treated CLL. Repertoires were generated with immunoSEQ multiplex PCR, while TCRdb's copy carries only in-frame clones and drops some. The sample lists 30,000 to 40,000 clones, 60% to 75% seen once, with roughly a tenth in the top ten. Sequenced here: PBMCs, sampled at disease progression, from a patient treated with ibrutinib. These receptors originate from a human donor with chronic lymphocytic leukemia. Both conserved end residues are part of each CDR3. Fields, in order: clone size, V gene, J gene, D gene, CDR3 DNA, CDR3 protein. A D gene is named only where the DNA matches it firmly. The listing skips clone size in some rows; elsewhere it reads once, few, many or a size class.

once	TRBV11-2	TRBJ2-3	TRBD1	TGTGCCAGCAGCTCGGGACAGGTTGGGGCTGATACGCAGTATTTT	CASSSGQVGADTQYF
-	TRBV29-1	TRBJ2-7	-	TGCAGCCCCGGTCGGGACACCTACGAGCAGTACTTC	CSPGRDTYEQYF
once	TRBV5-1	TRBJ1-2	-	TGCGCCAGCAGCCCGAGACAGACTAACTATGGCTACACCTTC	CASSPRQTNYGYTF
few	TRBV29-1	TRBJ1-2	-	TGCAGCGTTGTCGGGGACGGCCATGGCTACACCTTC	CSVVGDGHGYTF
few	TRBV5-1	TRBJ2-1	TRBD2	TGCGCCAGCAGCTTGGCACTAGCGGGGAGTTACAATGAGCAGTTCTTC	CASSLALAGSYNEQFF
-	TRBV9	TRBJ1-1	-	TGTGCCAGCAGCGTCTCGGCAGCGAACACTGAAGCTTTCTTT	CASSVSAANTEAFF
-	TRBV14	TRBJ1-3	-	TGTGCCAGCAGCCGAGTGACAGGCTCTGGAAACACCATATATTTT	CASSRVTGSGNTIYF
once	TRBV21-1	TRBJ2-7	-	TGTGCCAGCAGCAAAGGTTCCAGGCCGGGCTACGAGCAGTACTTC	CASSKGSRPGYEQYF
-	TRBV7-8	TRBJ1-2	-	TGTGCCAGCAGCTTGGGACTCAGCTATGGCTACACCTTC	CASSLGLSYGYTF
-	TRBV5-1	TRBJ1-4	-	TGCGCCAGCAGTCGTTGGACAGCAACTAATGAAAAACTGTTTTTT	CASSRWTATNEKLFF
few	TRBV7-9	TRBJ2-1	-	TGTGCCAGCAGCTATACTTGGGATGAGCAGTTCTTC	CASSYTWDEQFF
-	TRBV15	TRBJ1-4	TRBD1	TGTGCCACCAGCAGAGAACCGGGACAGGGTTTCGAAAAACTGTTTTTT	CATSREPGQGFEKLFF
once	TRBV7-2	TRBJ1-1	-	TGTGCCAGCAGCTACGGGGGGGGTCAAACTGAAGCTTTCTTT	CASSYGGGQTEAFF
-	TRBV5-6	TRBJ2-1	TRBD2	TGTGCCAGCAGCTTGGACGCGTGGAGCGGGAGGGGGTTCGATGAGCAGTTCTTC	CASSLDAWSGRGFDEQFF
-	TRBV19	TRBJ2-7	TRBD1	TGTGCCAGTACCAGAGGACAGGGCTCCTACGAGCAGTACTTC	CASTRGQGSYEQYF
-	TRBV2	TRBJ2-1	-	TGTGCCAGCAGTCACGGTTATGAGCAGTTCTTC	CASSHGYEQFF
-	TRBV11-2	TRBJ2-7	-	TGTGCCAGCACCGAACCGGGACGCGCCTCCTACGAGCAGTACTTC	CASTEPGRASYEQYF
-	TRBV10-1	TRBJ2-2	-	TGCGCCAGCAGTGAGGGGTCTAACACCGGGGAGCTGTTTTTT	CASSEGSNTGELFF
-	TRBV27	TRBJ1-2	-	TGTGCCAGCAGTTTATCTACAATGACTAACTATGGCTACACCTTC	CASSLSTMTNYGYTF
once	TRBV19	TRBJ2-7	-	TGTGCCAGTAGTATGGGAACAGGTCAATACGAGCAGTACTTC	CASSMGTGQYEQYF
-	TRBV28	TRBJ1-3	-	TGTGCCAGCAGTTTCGAGACGACTGGAAACACCATATATTTT	CASSFETTGNTIYF
-	TRBV27	TRBJ2-1	TRBD2	TGTGCCACCCGGGGACTAGTGGGGAATGAGCAGTTCTTC	CATRGLVGNEQFF
-	TRBV9	TRBJ2-1	-	TGTGCCAGCCGGAGGGGCGGGGCGAGCGATGAGCAGTTCTTC	CASRRGGASDEQFF
-	TRBV7-9	TRBJ2-2	TRBD1	TGTGCCAGCAGCTCCACGCGGACAGGGGGCAACACCGGGGAGCTGTTTTTT	CASSSTRTGGNTGELFF
-	TRBV11-2	TRBJ2-7	TRBD2	TGTGCCAGCAGCTTAGATCGGACTAGCGGGTCTGGGGCCTACGAGCAGTACTTC	CASSLDRTSGSGAYEQYF
-	TRBV27	TRBJ2-3	-	TGTGCCAGCAGTCCTCAGGACAGCAAAGATACGCAGTATTTT	CASSPQDSKDTQYF
-	TRBV25-1	TRBJ2-5	TRBD2	TGTGCCAGCGGGGGGACTAGCGGGGGTCGTAGAGAGACCCAGTACTTC	CASGGTSGGRRETQYF
-	TRBV5-4	TRBJ1-4	TRBD1	TGTGCCAGCAGCAAGGGACAGGGGGCAGGTGAAAAACTGTTTTTT	CASSKGQGAGEKLFF
-	TRBV19	TRBJ1-6	TRBD1	TGTGCCAGTAGTATGGGGGTCGGGACAGGTGACTCACCCCTCCACTTT	CASSMGVGTGDSPLHF
-	TRBV6-5	TRBJ1-4	-	TGTGCCAGCAGCAACGGAGGGAGCCTCGGGAAAAAACTGTTTTTT	CASSNGGSLGKKLFF
few	TRBV2	TRBJ2-7	-	TGTGCCAGCACCTTGGGACCGGGAACTGGAGAGCAGTACTTC	CASTLGPGTGEQYF
-	TRBV11-3	TRBJ2-5	-	TGTGCCAGCAGCCCCAACCATGGGGGAGAGACCCAGTACTTC	CASSPNHGGETQYF
-	TRBV11-2	TRBJ2-5	TRBD1	TGTGCCAGCAGCTTAAGGCAGGGGGTAGGGGAGACCCAGTACTTC	CASSLRQGVGETQYF
-	TRBV18	TRBJ1-1	-	TGTGCCAGCTCACCAAGGGTTAACACTGAAGCTTTCTTT	CASSPRVNTEAFF
-	TRBV15	TRBJ2-3	-	TGTGCCACCAGCAAAGGGGCGGACGACACAGATACGCAGTATTTT	CATSKGADDTDTQYF
-	TRBV2	TRBJ1-6	TRBD1	TGTGCCAGCAGTGAATATGGGACAGGGACCTATAATTCACCCCTCCACTTT	CASSEYGTGTYNSPLHF
-	TRBV14	TRBJ2-7	-	TGTGCCAGCAGCCAAGAGTCCTGGGGAGGATACGAGCAGTACTTC	CASSQESWGGYEQYF
-	TRBV4-1	TRBJ2-2	-	TGCGCCAGCAGCCAAGTCACGGGTCCCGGGGAGCTGTTTTTT	CASSQVTGPGELFF
-	TRBV7-9	TRBJ2-7	-	TGTGCCAGCAGCTTAACAGGGACAACGTTCTACGAGCAGTACTTC	CASSLTGTTFYEQYF
-	TRBV19	TRBJ2-7	-	TGTGCCAGTAGGGACTTACTCTCCTACGAGCAGTACTTC	CASRDLLSYEQYF
few	TRBV30	TRBJ1-2	-	TGTGCCTGGAGTGTAGTGGTGGGGCCGGGCTACACCTTC	CAWSVVVGPGYTF
-	TRBV27	TRBJ2-7	-	TGTGCCAGCAGTTTAGTGGGGATTGTCGGCGAGCAGTACTTC	CASSLVGIVGEQYF
-	TRBV7-3	TRBJ2-1	TRBD2	TGTGCCAGCAGCGCCGGCGGGGGCTACAATGAGCAGTTCTTC	CASSAGGGYNEQFF
few	TRBV13	TRBJ2-1	-	TGTGCCAGCAGCTTGGGGGGTAATGAGCAGTTCTTC	CASSLGGNEQFF
-	TRBV6-1	TRBJ2-1	-	TGTGCCAGCAGCTTTGCCTACAATGAGCAGTTCTTC	CASSFAYNEQFF
-	TRBV7-9	TRBJ2-1	TRBD1	TGTGCCAGCAGGCCGACAGGGGCGGATGAGCAGTTCTTC	CASRPTGADEQFF
-	TRBV5-1	TRBJ2-2	TRBD2	TGCGCCAGCAGCCCCCCCGGGGGGGGGAGTAGGAGTTCCGGGGAGCTGTTTTTT	CASSPPGGGSRSSGELFF
-	TRBV28	TRBJ1-2	-	TGTGCCAGCAGTCTGAGGACAGCCCAAAGCAGGGGCTACACCTTC	CASSLRTAQSRGYTF
-	TRBV2	TRBJ2-5	-	TGTGCCAGCAGCAGGGGTGTCGGCCAAGAGACCCAGTACTTC	CASSRGVGQETQYF
-	TRBV21-1	TRBJ2-7	-	TGTGCCAGCAGCAAATTGAGATACGAGCAGTACTTC	CASSKLRYEQYF
-	TRBV19	TRBJ2-7	-	TGTGCCAGCGCCCGAAGGGCCGGGTACGAGCAGTACTTC	CASARRAGYEQYF
-	TRBV4-1	TRBJ2-1	TRBD2	TGCGCCAGCAGTCCCGGCCGGGCTAGCGGGAGAAGAGAGCAGTTCTTC	CASSPGRASGRREQFF
-	TRBV7-2	TRBJ2-1	TRBD2	TGTGCCAGCAGCTTACGGGGGGTCGATTTCAGTGAGCAGTTCTTC	CASSLRGVDFSEQFF